The 20 T cell receptor beta chains below all came from one sample that was sequenced in a study of CD8 T cells in ankylosing spondylitis. TCRdb passed the 5' RACE reads through MiXCR, listing each CDR3 protein once. Here the sample spans about 52,000 distinct CDR3 sequences, about 7% being singletons. The sequencing input was blood, either unsorted or a sorted T cell fraction (not recorded which). The receptor source for this set is a female donor with ankylosing spondylitis or in good health (not recorded which).

Relative to its sample, this clonotype is medium-sized. The chain is built from TRBV20-1 and TRBJ2-3; D tentatively fits TRBD1 or TRBD2 (5 bases each). V was shortened by 5 bases and J by 2 bases, with 14 bases between the two germline ends. CDR3 length equals 14 residues. Germline V gene sequence: CDR1 DFQATT, CDR2 SNEGSKA (reference sequence). The CDR3 DNA is TGCAGTGCTCATACGGGACCGTCCACAGATACGCAGTATTTT. Translation: CSAHTGPSTDTQYF.

V and J are TRBV25-1 and TRBJ1-6, with D tentatively TRBD1 (5 bases). CDR3 length equals 16 residues. V dropped 4 bases and J dropped 7 bases, with 17 bases sitting between them. In germline, CDR1 is MGHDK, CDR2 SYGVNS. The CDR3 loop is CASSGSRGRVNSPLHF. CDR3 DNA: TGTGCCAGCAGTGGTTCCCGGGGACGGGTAAATTCACCCCTCCACTTT.

This clonotype appeared many times. J is TRBJ2-2 and V is TRBV6-4; 10 bases line up with TRBD1. Looked up from germline, CDR1 is MRHNA and CDR2 is SNTAGT. Germline trimming cut 5 bases from V and 4 bases from J; bases unmatched to any gene: 7. CDR3 size: 16 residues. CDR3 region: CASSFAGTGATGELFF. The CDR3 coding sequence is TGTGCCAGCAGTTTCGCCGGGACAGGGGCCACCGGGGAGCTGTTTTTT.

This clonotype was detected many times. This chain connects TRBV20-1 to TRBJ2-1; D remains ambiguous. Germline-derived CDR1 and CDR2 are DFQATT and SNEGSKA (reference sequence). The CDR3 contains 14 residues. V gave up 6 bases and J gave up 8 bases, with 20 bases separating them. In DNA form, the CDR3 reads TGCAGTGCCCGAGGACCCCTAGAGTTGGATGAGCAGTTCTTC. It translates to CSARGPLELDEQFF.

This clonotype was found many times. The chain uses TRBV28 and TRBJ1-3; a weak D match, TRBD1 (5 bases). V was clipped by 7 bases and J by 0 bases, with 16 bases between them. CDR1 MDHEN and CDR2 SYDVKM come from the germline V gene. The CDR3 spans 16 residues. The CDR3 reads CASTGGGSISGNTIYF. The CDR3 DNA is TGTGCCAGCACTGGCGGGGGTTCGATCTCTGGAAACACCATATATTTT.

The table lists this clonotype with many counts. This CDR3 is CASSYSDRVDGYTF. The CDR3 DNA reads TGTGCCAGCAGTTACTCAGACAGGGTAGACGGCTACACCTTC. The J gene is TRBJ1-2, the V gene TRBV6-5; 7 bases match TRBD1. V was pared by 0 bases and J by 8 bases, with 6 bases of the junction left unmatched. Germline V gives CDR1 MNHEY, CDR2 SVGAGI. This CDR3 region has 14 residues.

This clonotype was seen ten or more times. The genes are TRBV4-2 and TRBJ2-3; 11 positions agree with TRBD2. Germline loops: CDR1 LGHNA, CDR2 YNFKEQ. Trimming took 0 bases from V and 4 from J; bases not matched to a gene: 9. The CDR3 has 18 amino acids. CDR3 coding DNA: TGTGCCAGCAGCCAAGACCTCCCACTAGCGGGGGCGGCAGATACGCAGTATTTT. It encodes CASSQDLPLAGAADTQYF.

This clonotype was detected ten times or more. V gene TRBV9 combines with J gene TRBJ2-1; 7 bases are a match to TRBD1. The CDR3 length is 14 residues. CDR1 is SGDLS, CDR2 YYNGEE, per germline. With 3 bases clipped from V and 7 bases from J, the junction kept 7 bases outside the gene matches. The CDR3 is CASSAVDRVNEQFF. The CDR3 DNA reads TGTGCCAGCAGCGCCGTCGACAGGGTAAATGAGCAGTTCTTC.

This clonotype occurred a few times. This chain connects TRBV12-3 or TRBV12-4 to TRBJ2-7, with D perhaps matching TRBD1 (5 bases). This CDR3 comprises 12 residues. Trimming removed 5 bases at V and 3 bases at J, with 8 bases between. CDR3 loop: CASSVTVYEQYF. CDR3 DNA: TGTGCCAGCAGTGTGACAGTCTACGAGCAGTACTTC.

This clonotype was observed many times. V is TRBV28 and J is TRBJ1-5, with 7 bases lining up with TRBD1. V trimming: 5 bases; J trimming: 4 bases; junction bases outside the gene matches: 2. Germline V gene data show CDR1 as MDHEN and CDR2 as SYDVKM. The CDR3 consists of 13 residues. The DNA of the CDR3 is TGTGCCAGCAGTCCGACAGGGAATCAGCCCCAGCATTTT. This encodes CASSPTGNQPQHF.

This clonotype was recorded at least ten times. The V and J genes are TRBV28 and TRBJ1-5; a possible D gene is TRBD1 (6 bases). CDR1 and CDR2 (germline): MDHEN, SYDVKM. This CDR3 region has 14 residues. Trimming shortened V by 6 bases and J by 3 bases, and 12 bases separated the two germline ends. This CDR3 reads CASSERTANQPQHF. The CDR3 nucleotides are TGTGCCAGCAGCGAACGGACAGCCAATCAGCCCCAGCATTTT.

This clonotype occurred many times. This rearrangement joins TRBV10-3 to TRBJ2-2, with 8 bases lining up with TRBD1. The V gene end was trimmed by 6 bases and the J gene end by 5 bases; junction bases not matched to a gene: 5. Per the germline V gene, CDR1 is ENHRY and CDR2 is SYGVKD. The length of the CDR3 is 14 residues. CDR3 loop: CAIRPGQGTGELFF. The CDR3 region has the DNA TGTGCCATCAGACCCGGACAGGGAACCGGGGAGCTGTTTTTT.

The sample holds many counts of this clonotype. The chain has TRBV20-1 and TRBJ2-1; no clear D. The CDR3 totals 11 residues. The V end was cut by 0 bases, the J end by 8 bases, with 5 bases between. Germline V CDR1 and CDR2: DFQATT, SNEGSKA (reference sequence). The CDR3 DNA reads TGCAGTGCTAGAGATTTGCATGAGCAGTTCTTC. Protein sequence: CSARDLHEQFF.

This clonotype was recorded at least ten times. CDR3 residues: CASSPGLADTGELFF. The CDR3 coding sequence is TGTGCCAGCTCCCCAGGGCTAGCGGACACCGGGGAGCTGTTTTTT. The rearrangement joins TRBV6-2 or TRBV6-3 to TRBJ2-2, with 7 positions matching TRBD2. The CDR3 spans 15 residues. Germline V lookup: CDR1 MNHEY, CDR2 SVGEGT. V trimming: 8 bases; J trimming: 3 bases; junction bases outside the gene matches: 9.

This clonotype was observed at least ten times. V gene TRBV20-1 combines with J gene TRBJ1-5; D may be TRBD1 (6 bases). Germline CDR1 reads DFQATT; CDR2 reads SNEGSKA (reference sequence). CDR3 length equals 16 residues. V lost 3 bases, J lost 7 bases, and 22 bases lay in between. The CDR3 nucleotides read TGCAGTGCTAGGAGGGAGGGGGATCAGCCGGAGCAGCCCCAGCATTTT. Translated, it gives CSARREGDQPEQPQHF.

This clonotype was observed at least ten times. The gene calls are TRBV28 and TRBJ2-4, with D perhaps TRBD1 (6 bases). The CDR3 runs to 12 residues. V dropped 4 bases and J dropped 7 bases, with 8 bases sitting between them. CDR1 and CDR2 (germline): MDHEN, SYDVKM. Here the CDR3 DNA reads TGTGCCAGCAGTTCAGGGGCCAACATTCAGTACTTC. Amino acids: CASSSGANIQYF.

This clonotype came up many times. This chain uses TRBV3-1 with TRBJ2-2, with 7 positions matching TRBD1. This CDR3 is built from 17 residues. V dropped 0 bases and J dropped 0; count of bases not matched to a gene: 4. Per germline, CDR1 LGHDT and CDR2 YNNKEL (reference sequence). CDR3 loop: CASSQETGVANTGELFF. The CDR3 nucleotides are TGTGCCAGCAGCCAAGAAACAGGGGTGGCGAACACCGGGGAGCTGTTTTTT. Filled out from reference TRBV3-1 and TRBJ2-2, the complete variable domain reads DTAVSQTPKYLVTQMGNDKSIKCEQNLGHDTMYWYKQDSKKFLKIMFSYNNKELIINETVPNRFSPKSPDKAHLNLHINSLELGDSAVYFCASSQETGVANTGELFFGEGSRLTVL.

This clonotype has a count of ten or more. The gene calls are TRBV6-5 and TRBJ2-1; weak D call: TRBD1 (5 bases). Germline V gene data show CDR1 as MNHEY and CDR2 as SVGAGI. The V end lost 0 bases, the J end lost 7 bases, and 19 bases lay between the germline ends. The CDR3 loop spans 17 amino acids. This CDR3 reads CASSYSRRAGSVNEQFF. Written as DNA, the CDR3 is TGTGCCAGCAGTTACTCGAGAAGGGCAGGGTCCGTAAATGAGCAGTTCTTC.

This clonotype was recorded only once. A much larger clone lies a single base off, so this may be a read error. This chain joins TRBV7-2 and TRBJ1-5; D is unclear. There are 14 residues in the CDR3. Germline CDR1 SGHTA, CDR2 FQGNSA. The CDR3 is CASSLVMGNQSQHF. The CDR3 DNA sequence: TGTGCCAGCAGCTTAGTTATGGGCAATCAGTCCCAGCATTTT. The entire variable domain, with the rest obtained from reference TRBV7-2 and TRBJ1-5, is as follows: GAGVSQSPSNKVTEKGKDVELRCDPISGHTALYWYRQSLGQGLEFLIYFQGNSAPDKSGLPSDRFSAERTGGSVSTLTIQRTQQEDSAVYLCASSLVMGNQSQHFGDGTRLSIL.

This chain connects TRBV11-2 to TRBJ2-5; a possible D gene is TRBD2 (6 bases). Germline loops: CDR1 SGHAT, CDR2 FQNNGV. Trimming cost V 2 bases and J 3 bases, with 16 bases left between them. CDR3 length equals 16 residues. CDR3 DNA: TGTGCCAGCAGCTTATCGGCGGGGCTAACCAAAGAGACCCAGTACTTC. The encoded protein is CASSLSAGLTKETQYF.